These T cell receptor beta chains were read from a single sample in a study of T cell responses to AZD1222 COVID-19 vaccine. Profiled with immunoSEQ multiplex PCR; TCRdb holds only in-frame clones, not every one. The sample lists 13,000 or so clones, about 80% occurring once. The input for sequencing was peripheral blood, taken 28 days after the second AZD1222 dose. Receptors originate from an adult who received the AZD1222 COVID-19 vaccine. CDR3s include the opening cysteine and the closing phenylalanine or tryptophan. Each record gives: V gene, J gene, D gene, clone size, CDR3 DNA, CDR3 protein. The D gene is left open where the match is weak. Size values are once, few and many counts, or a class for expanded clones, and some rows have none.

V gene: TRBV30; J gene: TRBJ1-6; D gene: -; clone size: -; CDR3 DNA: TGTGCCTGGAGTGTGGGATCGGGGCGGCCCAATAATTCACCCCTCCACTTT; CDR3 protein: CAWSVGSGRPNNSPLHF
V gene: TRBV30; J gene: TRBJ1-3; D gene: -; clone size: -; CDR3 DNA: TGTGCCTGGAGTGTACCGACAGTCTCTGGAAACACCATATATTTT; CDR3 protein: CAWSVPTVSGNTIYF
V gene: TRBV27; J gene: TRBJ1-6; D gene: -; clone size: once; CDR3 DNA: TGTGCCAGCAGTTTATCAGGGGCCGTCTATAATTCACCCCTCCACTTT; CDR3 protein: CASSLSGAVYNSPLHF
V gene: TRBV30; J gene: TRBJ1-3; D gene: -; clone size: -; CDR3 DNA: TGTGCCTGGAGTGACTCTGGAAACACCATATATTTT; CDR3 protein: CAWSDSGNTIYF
V gene: TRBV5-6; J gene: TRBJ1-2; D gene: -; clone size: few; CDR3 DNA: TGTGCCAGCAGCGGACGCGGCCAGGGAAACTATGGCTACACCTTC; CDR3 protein: CASSGRGQGNYGYTF
V gene: TRBV6-4; J gene: TRBJ1-2; D gene: -; clone size: once; CDR3 DNA: TGTGCCAGCAAAAAACAGGCGACTACTAACTATGGCTACACCTTC; CDR3 protein: CASKKQATTNYGYTF
V gene: TRBV29-1; J gene: TRBJ2-3; D gene: -; clone size: -; CDR3 DNA: TGCAGCTTGGGGGAAGATACGCAGTATTTT; CDR3 protein: CSLGEDTQYF
V gene: TRBV28; J gene: TRBJ1-2; D gene: TRBD1; clone size: -; CDR3 DNA: TGTGCCAGCAGGGACGGACAGGGTGTCCTAGGCTACACCTTC; CDR3 protein: CASRDGQGVLGYTF
V gene: TRBV6-5; J gene: TRBJ2-1; D gene: TRBD2; clone size: -; CDR3 DNA: TGTGCCAGCAGTTACACTAGCGGGAGATACAATGAGCAGTTCTTC; CDR3 protein: CASSYTSGRYNEQFF
V gene: TRBV18; J gene: TRBJ2-5; D gene: -; clone size: -; CDR3 DNA: TGTGCCAGCTCACCCCCCACAGGGCAAGAGACCCAGTACTTC; CDR3 protein: CASSPPTGQETQYF
V gene: TRBV6-5; J gene: TRBJ2-1; D gene: TRBD2; clone size: -; CDR3 DNA: TGTGCCAGCAGGGGAGGGGCCTCCTACAATGAGCAGTTCTTC; CDR3 protein: CASRGGASYNEQFF
V gene: TRBV24-1; J gene: TRBJ2-1; D gene: -; clone size: -; CDR3 DNA: TGTGCCACCAGCCGGGCCGGAAGCTCCTACAATGAGCAGTTCTTC; CDR3 protein: CATSRAGSSYNEQFF
V gene: TRBV10-3; J gene: TRBJ1-2; D gene: TRBD1; clone size: -; CDR3 DNA: TGTGCCATCAGCCCCGCGGGACAGTATGGCTACACCTTC; CDR3 protein: CAISPAGQYGYTF
V gene: TRBV7-9; J gene: TRBJ1-1; D gene: -; clone size: -; CDR3 DNA: TGTGCCAGCAGCTTAGAGTACTCCTACACTGAAGCTTTCTTT; CDR3 protein: CASSLEYSYTEAFF
V gene: TRBV9; J gene: TRBJ1-5; D gene: -; clone size: -; CDR3 DNA: TGTGCCAGCAGTGACGGGACTTACAATCAGCCCCAGCATTTT; CDR3 protein: CASSDGTYNQPQHF
V gene: TRBV19; J gene: TRBJ1-5; D gene: -; clone size: -; CDR3 DNA: TGTGCCAGTAGCCCCCGCCCGGGCAATCAGCCCCAGCATTTT; CDR3 protein: CASSPRPGNQPQHF
V gene: TRBV12-3/TRBV12-4; J gene: TRBJ1-6; D gene: -; clone size: -; CDR3 DNA: TGTGCCAGCAGTTCTCGGACGGGTTCACCCCTCCACTTT; CDR3 protein: CASSSRTGSPLHF
V gene: TRBV29-1; J gene: TRBJ2-2; D gene: TRBD1; clone size: few; CDR3 DNA: TGCAGCGCCGCGACAGGGCGGCTCGGGGAGCTGTTTTTT; CDR3 protein: CSAATGRLGELFF
V gene: TRBV6-4; J gene: TRBJ1-1; D gene: -; clone size: few; CDR3 DNA: TGTGCCAGCAGTGACTCGAGTGAGAACACTGAAGCTTTCTTT; CDR3 protein: CASSDSSENTEAFF
V gene: TRBV18; J gene: TRBJ2-7; D gene: TRBD2; clone size: -; CDR3 DNA: TGTGCCAGCTCACCATACGTGACTAGCGAGTACGAGCAGTACTTC; CDR3 protein: CASSPYVTSEYEQYF
V gene: TRBV5-6; J gene: TRBJ1-4; D gene: TRBD1; clone size: -; CDR3 DNA: TGTGCCAGCAGCGTAGACAGGGGGGAAAAACTGTTTTTT; CDR3 protein: CASSVDRGEKLFF
V gene: TRBV28; J gene: TRBJ2-1; D gene: -; clone size: -; CDR3 DNA: TGTGCCAGCAGCGCTACGGGAGTAGGGAATGAGCAGTTCTTC; CDR3 protein: CASSATGVGNEQFF
V gene: TRBV29-1; J gene: TRBJ1-1; D gene: -; clone size: -; CDR3 DNA: TGCAGCGCCAGTCCGGACCTGAGGAACACTGAAGCTTTCTTT; CDR3 protein: CSASPDLRNTEAFF
V gene: TRBV5-1; J gene: TRBJ2-2; D gene: -; clone size: once; CDR3 DNA: TGCGCCAGCAGCTTGGGACAGGTGAACACCGGGGAGCTGTTTTTT; CDR3 protein: CASSLGQVNTGELFF
V gene: TRBV5-1; J gene: TRBJ1-1; D gene: -; clone size: -; CDR3 DNA: TGCGCCAGCAGCTTGAGGGGTGAAGCTTTCTTT; CDR3 protein: CASSLRGEAFF
V gene: TRBV29-1; J gene: TRBJ2-1; D gene: TRBD2; clone size: -; CDR3 DNA: TGCAGCGTTCTCTTCAGCGGGAGTAGGAATGAGCAGTTCTTC; CDR3 protein: CSVLFSGSRNEQFF
V gene: TRBV5-1; J gene: TRBJ1-2; D gene: TRBD1; clone size: few; CDR3 DNA: TGCGCCAGCAGCCCGCCCTCTTCGGCAGGGGGTGGCTACACCTTC; CDR3 protein: CASSPPSSAGGGYTF
V gene: TRBV5-4; J gene: TRBJ2-1; D gene: -; clone size: -; CDR3 DNA: TGTGCCAGCAGCTTAGGCTTGGAGAATGAGCAGTTCTTC; CDR3 protein: CASSLGLENEQFF
V gene: TRBV30; J gene: TRBJ2-1; D gene: -; clone size: -; CDR3 DNA: TGTGCCTGGTGTGGGACGGACAATGAGCAGTTCTTC; CDR3 protein: CAWCGTDNEQFF
V gene: TRBV7-8; J gene: TRBJ1-1; D gene: -; clone size: -; CDR3 DNA: TGTGCCAGCAGCAAAGAGGGGTCAGGCGCTTTCTTT; CDR3 protein: CASSKEGSGAFF
V gene: TRBV10-3; J gene: TRBJ2-1; D gene: TRBD2; clone size: -; CDR3 DNA: TGTGCCATCAGCCTGGGGGGGGATGAGCAGTTCTTC; CDR3 protein: CAISLGGDEQFF
V gene: TRBV19; J gene: TRBJ2-7; D gene: TRBD2; clone size: few; CDR3 DNA: TGTGCCAGTAGTAACCCTAGCGGGCTTTCCTACGAGCAGTACTTC; CDR3 protein: CASSNPSGLSYEQYF
V gene: TRBV5-4; J gene: TRBJ2-7; D gene: TRBD2; clone size: few; CDR3 DNA: TGTGCCAGCAGCCAAGGGACTAGCGAATACTACGAGCAGTACTTC; CDR3 protein: CASSQGTSEYYEQYF
V gene: TRBV19; J gene: TRBJ1-1; D gene: -; clone size: -; CDR3 DNA: TGTGCCAGTAGTATTCAGGGAGACACTGAAGCTTTCTTT; CDR3 protein: CASSIQGDTEAFF
V gene: TRBV28; J gene: TRBJ2-3; D gene: -; clone size: -; CDR3 DNA: TGTGCCAGCCCTCCGGCGAACAGTCAGTTCGAGGGTGATACGCAGTATTTT; CDR3 protein: CASPPANSQFEGDTQYF
V gene: TRBV7-2; J gene: TRBJ1-1; D gene: -; clone size: -; CDR3 DNA: TGTGCCAGCAGCGGGGCGATGGGGAACACTGAAGCTTTCTTT; CDR3 protein: CASSGAMGNTEAFF
V gene: TRBV9; J gene: TRBJ1-1; D gene: -; clone size: -; CDR3 DNA: TGTGCCAGCAGCGTAGGAGACAGCGGGAGCACTGAAGCTTTCTTT; CDR3 protein: CASSVGDSGSTEAFF
V gene: TRBV4-1; J gene: TRBJ2-1; D gene: TRBD2; clone size: -; CDR3 DNA: TGCGCCAGCAGCCAAGGAGCCGGAGCGGGGGGAATTTACAATGAGCAGTTCTTC; CDR3 protein: CASSQGAGAGGIYNEQFF
V gene: TRBV5-1; J gene: TRBJ1-5; D gene: -; clone size: -; CDR3 DNA: TGCGCCAGCAGCTATGACAGCCTCAATCAGCCCCAGCATTTT; CDR3 protein: CASSYDSLNQPQHF
V gene: TRBV5-6; J gene: TRBJ2-5; D gene: -; clone size: -; CDR3 DNA: TGTGCCAGCAAGGTGGAGCGGAAGGAGACCCAGTACTTC; CDR3 protein: CASKVERKETQYF
V gene: TRBV20-1; J gene: TRBJ2-1; D gene: TRBD2; clone size: -; CDR3 DNA: TGCAGTGCTAGTCCGGGACTAGCTATGAATGAGCAGTTCTTC; CDR3 protein: CSASPGLAMNEQFF
V gene: TRBV5-1; J gene: TRBJ2-1; D gene: -; clone size: -; CDR3 DNA: TGCGCCAGCAGCTTTTCTACCTACAATGAGCAGTTCTTC; CDR3 protein: CASSFSTYNEQFF
V gene: TRBV21-1; J gene: TRBJ2-1; D gene: -; clone size: -; CDR3 DNA: TGTGCCTGCCTAGCGGGGGGCCTTACTTGCCTATACAATGAGCAGTTCTTC; CDR3 protein: CACLAGGLTCLYNEQFF
V gene: TRBV19; J gene: TRBJ1-2; D gene: -; clone size: -; CDR3 DNA: TGTGCCAGTAGCGCTTGGTTGTATGGCTACACCTTC; CDR3 protein: CASSAWLYGYTF
V gene: TRBV7-8; J gene: TRBJ2-7; D gene: -; clone size: -; CDR3 DNA: TGTGCCAGCAGCACTAGGGGTCAGGGCTACGAGCAGTACTTC; CDR3 protein: CASSTRGQGYEQYF
V gene: TRBV12-3/TRBV12-4; J gene: TRBJ1-1; D gene: -; clone size: -; CDR3 DNA: TGTGCCAGCAGTTTGCGGGGGGCAGCTGAAGCTTTCTTT; CDR3 protein: CASSLRGAAEAFF
V gene: TRBV6-5; J gene: TRBJ1-1; D gene: -; clone size: -; CDR3 DNA: TGTGCCAGCAGTTACGCGCCAGGGCAAAACACTGAAGCTTTCTTT; CDR3 protein: CASSYAPGQNTEAFF
V gene: TRBV28; J gene: TRBJ2-1; D gene: TRBD2; clone size: -; CDR3 DNA: TGTGCCAGCAGGCGGACTAGCGGGAGAAGGTCCTACAATGAGCAGTTCTTC; CDR3 protein: CASRRTSGRRSYNEQFF
V gene: TRBV29-1; J gene: TRBJ1-1; D gene: -; clone size: medium-sized; CDR3 DNA: TGCAGCGTTAACCAAGGGGGCACTGAAGCTTTCTTT; CDR3 protein: CSVNQGGTEAFF
V gene: TRBV6-5; J gene: TRBJ2-7; D gene: TRBD2; clone size: -; CDR3 DNA: TGTGCCAGCAGTTATAATGGACTAGCGAGAAAATACGAGCAGTACTTC; CDR3 protein: CASSYNGLARKYEQYF
V gene: TRBV27; J gene: TRBJ2-2; D gene: -; clone size: -; CDR3 DNA: TGTGCCAGCAGCCCAGGGAGTCCCGGGGAGCTGTTTTTT; CDR3 protein: CASSPGSPGELFF
V gene: TRBV29-1; J gene: TRBJ2-3; D gene: TRBD2; clone size: -; CDR3 DNA: TGCAGCGTTGAAGATTGGACTAGCGTTAGCACAGATACGCAGTATTTT; CDR3 protein: CSVEDWTSVSTDTQYF
V gene: TRBV7-9; J gene: TRBJ1-2; D gene: -; clone size: -; CDR3 DNA: TGTGCCAGCAGCTTAGGGGAGACAGCCTATGGCTACACCTTC; CDR3 protein: CASSLGETAYGYTF
V gene: TRBV28; J gene: TRBJ2-1; D gene: -; clone size: once; CDR3 DNA: TGTGCCAGCGGGTGGGGATCCAATGAGCAGTTCTTC; CDR3 protein: CASGWGSNEQFF
V gene: TRBV6-6; J gene: TRBJ1-5; D gene: -; clone size: -; CDR3 DNA: TGTGCCAGCAGGCTAGCCATGGATAGCAATCAGCCCCAGCATTTT; CDR3 protein: CASRLAMDSNQPQHF
V gene: TRBV9; J gene: TRBJ1-1; D gene: -; clone size: medium-sized; CDR3 DNA: TGTGCCAGCAGCTCCCAGGACACTGAAGCTTTCTTT; CDR3 protein: CASSSQDTEAFF
V gene: TRBV7-3; J gene: TRBJ2-2; D gene: TRBD1; clone size: -; CDR3 DNA: TGTGCCAGCAGTCGGGACAGGGGGCTGACCGGGGAGCTGTTTTTT; CDR3 protein: CASSRDRGLTGELFF
V gene: TRBV5-5; J gene: TRBJ2-7; D gene: -; clone size: -; CDR3 DNA: TGTGCCAGCAGCTTGGACCCCTACGGCTCCTACGAGCAGTACTTC; CDR3 protein: CASSLDPYGSYEQYF
V gene: TRBV27; J gene: TRBJ1-5; D gene: -; clone size: -; CDR3 DNA: TGTGCCAGCAGTCCGCCCAATCAGCCCCAGCATTTT; CDR3 protein: CASSPPNQPQHF
V gene: TRBV6-5; J gene: TRBJ1-1; D gene: -; clone size: -; CDR3 DNA: TGTGCCAGCAGCTCCAGGCCCACCCCGGACACTGAAGCTTTCTTT; CDR3 protein: CASSSRPTPDTEAFF